The T cell receptor (beta chain) under discussion was sequenced for a study of identical twins. Through template switching, a universal primer site was introduced, and the cDNA contained unique molecular identifiers. MiXCR, run by TCRdb on the 5' RACE reads, gives a single entry per CDR3 protein. The data hold approximately 630,000 distinct CDR3 sequences, with roughly 6.6% observed a single time. Study-wide findings and caveats: Excess sharing between twins was weaker in beta out-of-frame sequences. Out-of-frame alpha sequences that twins shared showed excess low generation probability. Modeled out-of-frame TCR alpha sharing in monozygotic twins fell below observed levels.

This CDR3 region has 15 residues. Germline V gene sequence: CDR1 SGHRS, CDR2 YFSETQ. Trimming pared 4 bases from V and 1 base from J, leaving 11 bases between. This clonotype appeared many times. The antigen is undetermined. In addition, the sample was reused for a study of yellow fever vaccine responses in identical twins.

The chain is built from TRBV5-1 and TRBJ2-2, with D possibly matching TRBD2 (5 bases). Sequenced sample: PBMCs. This sequence was found in a woman younger than 35 in good health. DNA for the CDR3: TGCGCCAGCAGCATGACTACCCTGAACACCGGGGAGCTGTTTTTT. Its protein is CASSMTTLNTGELFF.